These 32 T cell receptor beta chains came from one sample sequenced in a study of blood T cell repertoires in COVID-19. Here immunoSEQ multiplex PCR was the method, and the copy in TCRdb shows in-frame clones only, minus some. The top ten hold about 6.8% of the sample, which has fewer than 200,000 clones, roughly 75% seen once. Sequenced: peripheral blood. The receptors were gathered from a man in his 70s with active or convalescent COVID-19.

V gene TRBV9 combines with J gene TRBJ2-3; possibly TRBD1 for D (6 bases). The CDR3 is 15 amino acids. V lost 4 bases and J lost 6, with 18 bases in between. Germline V gene lookup returns CDR1 SGDLS and CDR2 YYNGEE. CDR3 bases: TGTGCCAGCAGCTTCACGGGCACCCAGGGGGATACGCAGTATTTT. Protein product: CASSFTGTQGDTQYF.

This clone was found a few times. This sequence joins TRBV6-6 and TRBJ2-3, with TRBD2 matching 12 bases. V gave up 5 bases and J gave up 1 base; unmatched junction bases: 7. The CDR3 has 17 amino acids. Germline V gene data show CDR1 as MNHNY and CDR2 as SVGAGI (reference sequence). CDR3 in amino acids: CASSRLGLAGGTDTQYF. The DNA for the CDR3 is TGTGCCAGCAGTCGACTGGGACTAGCGGGCGGCACAGATACGCAGTATTTT.

With respect to this clone: This CDR3 is also generated by other DNA sequences in the sample. The chain combines TRBV19 with TRBJ1-5; 9 bases are shared with TRBD1. CDR1 and CDR2 (germline): LNHDA, SQIVND (reference sequence). This CDR3 region has 13 residues. The trim removed 6 bases at V and 5 bases at J, leaving 2 bases unmatched. CDR3 nucleotide sequence: TGTGCCAGTAGGGACAGGGGCGATCAGCCCCAGCATTTT. This sequence encodes CASRDRGDQPQHF.

Only one count was recorded for this clone. V usage is TRBV5-1 and J usage is TRBJ1-2; D ambiguous. This CDR3 comprises 13 residues. V was pared by 0 bases and J by 2 bases, with 5 bases between. The germline gives CDR1 SGHRS, CDR2 YFSETQ. The CDR3 DNA reads TGCGCCAGCAGCTTGGACAACAACTATGGCTACACCTTC. It translates to CASSLDNNYGYTF.

This chain uses TRBV2 with TRBJ1-2, with TRBD1 matching 7 bases. V shed 9 bases, J shed 4 bases, and the junction held 8 bases outside the gene matches. The CDR3 is made up of 13 amino acids. Germline-derived CDR1 and CDR2 are SNHLY and FYNNEI. CDR3 loop: CARTGTSGYGYTF. CDR3 in DNA: TGTGCCAGGACAGGGACGTCGGGCTATGGCTACACCTTC.

This chain connects TRBV3-1 (or the pseudogene TRBV3-2) to TRBJ1-2; TRBD1 aligns across 7 bases. This CDR3 spans 16 amino acids. Germline CDR1 is LGHDT and CDR2 is YNNKEL (reference sequence). V lost 5 bases to trimming and J lost 4 bases; unmatched junction nucleotides: 13. Written as DNA, the CDR3 is TGTGCCAGCAGCTTTGGAAGACCGGGACAGAGCTATGGCTACACCTTC. Its protein is CASSFGRPGQSYGYTF.

The chain links TRBV3-1 (or the pseudogene TRBV3-2) to TRBJ1-2, with 7 bases identical to TRBD1. The V and J ends lost 4 bases and 4 bases, in that order; junction bases with no gene match: 9. This CDR3 comprises 15 residues. Germline V gene lookup returns CDR1 LGHDT and CDR2 YNNKEL (reference sequence). The CDR3 sequence is CASSLLDRDGYGYTF. In DNA, the CDR3 is TGTGCCAGCAGCCTACTTGACAGGGACGGCTATGGCTACACCTTC.

The V gene is TRBV9, the J gene TRBJ2-3; D is possibly TRBD1 (6 bases). The ends were cut back, 0 bases at V and 4 bases at J, with 15 bases in the middle. The V gene's germline CDR1 is SGDLS and CDR2 YYNGEE. The CDR3 runs to 16 residues. DNA of the CDR3: TGTGCCAGCAGCGTAGATATAGGCAGGGGTGCAGATACGCAGTATTTT. As protein: CASSVDIGRGADTQYF.

V is TRBV21-1 and J is TRBJ1-4; the DNA was not compared with TRBD1, the D call given in the table. TRBV21-1 represents a pseudogene. This CDR3 contains 16 residues. The CDR3 coding sequence is TGTGCCAGCCGGGACAGGGGGCAAGCAACTAATGAAAAACTGTTTTTT. Its protein product is CASRDRGQATNEKLFF.

The rearrangement uses TRBV7-2 and TRBJ1-6, with D possibly TRBD1 on 6 matching bases. Germline V gene lookup returns CDR1 SGHTA and CDR2 FQGNSA. CDR3 length equals 14 residues. V lost 6 bases and J lost 7, with 13 bases in between. The CDR3 coding sequence is TGTGCCAGCAGATCCGGGACACGGAATTCACCCCTCCACTTT. Translated: CASRSGTRNSPLHF.

The chain uses TRBV2 and TRBJ2-7; 7 bases are shared with TRBD1. CDR3 length: 13 amino acids. After removal of 10 bases from V and 0 bases from J, the junction contained 6 bases not matched to a gene. Germline V CDR1 and CDR2: SNHLY, FYNNEI. CDR3 bases: TGTGCCATCCTCCCAGGGGGCTCCTACGAGCAGTACTTC. Its translation: CAILPGGSYEQYF.

V and J are TRBV19 and TRBJ1-5, with 10 bases lining up with TRBD1. Germline V CDR1 and CDR2: LNHDA, SQIVND (reference sequence). This CDR3 is built from 14 residues. Trimming at V came to 4 bases and at J to 5 bases, leaving 2 bases not matched to a gene. The chain's CDR3 is CASSTTGGDQPQHF. The DNA for the CDR3 is TGTGCCAGTAGTACGACAGGGGGCGATCAGCCCCAGCATTTT. The whole variable domain, remainder taken from reference TRBV19 and TRBJ1-5, is DGGITQSPKYLFRKEGQNVTLSCEQNLNHDAMYWYRQDPGQGLRLIYYSQIVNDFQKGDIAEGYSVSREKKESFPLTVTSAQKNPTAFYLCASSTTGGDQPQHFGDGTRLSIL.

The V gene is TRBV5-6, the J gene TRBJ2-1; D perhaps matches TRBD2 (5 bases). Germline values: CDR1 SGHDT, CDR2 YYEEEE. V lost 3 bases and J lost 5, with 12 bases in between. The CDR3 is 14 residues long. CDR3 DNA: TGTGCCAGCAGCTGGCGTGCGGGCAACAATGAGCAGTTCTTC. Protein: CASSWRAGNNEQFF.

The rearrangement uses TRBV29-1 and TRBJ1-1; D is perhaps TRBD1 (5 bases). Germline CDR1 is SQVTM and CDR2 is ANQGSEA. The ends were cut back, 5 bases at V and 4 bases at J, with 23 bases in the middle. This CDR3 has 16 residues. The CDR3 sequence: CSVTRGVTGMGTEAFF. The CDR3 coding sequence is TGCAGCGTTACTCGGGGGGTTACGGGGATGGGCACTGAAGCTTTCTTT.

This clone was detected only a few times. The rearrangement joins TRBV6-2 or TRBV6-3 to TRBJ1-2, with D maybe TRBD1 (6 bases). Deletions cut 2 bases from V and 6 bases from J, with 13 bases between. Germline-derived CDR1 and CDR2 are MNHEY and SVGEGT. This CDR3 contains 14 residues. As DNA, the CDR3 is TGTGCCAGCAGTTACCGGGGGGCGGTGGATGGCTACACCTTC. This encodes CASSYRGAVDGYTF.

Only one count was recorded for this clone. The chain combines TRBV18 with TRBJ2-7, with 7 bases that match TRBD1. There are 13 residues in the CDR3. Germline V gene data show CDR1 as KGHSH and CDR2 as LQKENI. Germline trimming cut 3 bases from V and 3 bases from J; bases unmatched to any gene: 2. As DNA, the CDR3 is TGTGCCAGCTCACCGGGACAGTACTACGAGCAGTACTTC. Residues: CASSPGQYYEQYF.

The chain has TRBV9 and TRBJ1-5; D perhaps matches TRBD1 (5 bases). Per germline, CDR1 SGDLS and CDR2 YYNGEE. This CDR3 is 14 amino acids long. The ends were cut back, 3 bases at V and 0 bases at J, with 7 bases in the middle. The CDR3 sequence is CASSGDSSNQPQHF. Written as DNA, the CDR3 is TGTGCCAGCAGCGGCGACAGTAGCAATCAGCCCCAGCATTTT.

The chain employs TRBV4-3 and TRBJ2-1; the match to TRBD2 covers 10 bases. CDR3 length: 16 amino acids. Looked up from germline, CDR1 is LGHNA and CDR2 is YSLEER. The junction had 2 bases not matched to a gene; V was cut back by 1 base and J by 2 bases. CDR3 in amino acids: CASSQGSGGAYNEQFF. The CDR3 bases are TGCGCCAGCAGCCAAGGGAGCGGGGGGGCCTACAATGAGCAGTTCTTC.

V is TRBV3-1 (or the pseudogene TRBV3-2) and J is TRBJ1-1, with D possibly TRBD1 on 5 matching bases. Germline loops: CDR1 LGHDT, CDR2 YNNKEL (reference sequence). The CDR3 runs 15 residues. V gave up 2 bases and J gave up 7 bases, with 17 bases separating them. CDR3: CASSQRRGLYNEAFF. The CDR3 DNA sequence: TGTGCCAGCAGCCAAAGGAGGGGACTCTATAATGAAGCTTTCTTT.

Details on this clone: One junction end disagrees with the germline gene, perhaps due to a read error. CDR3 loop: CASSRSFEGERF. The CDR3 DNA follows: TGTGCCAGCAGCCGGTCCTTTGAGGGCGAGCGCTTC. The gene calls are TRBV6-2 or TRBV6-3 and TRBJ1-2; the D is unclear. CDR1 is MNHEY and CDR2 is SVGEGT in the germline V gene. The CDR3 is made up of 12 amino acids.

This clone was seen a handful of times. The chain joins TRBV10-3 to TRBJ1-2; TRBD1 matches at 11 bases. The CDR3 totals 14 residues. The trim removed 2 bases at V and 7 bases at J, leaving 3 bases unmatched. The germline CDR1 and CDR2 sequences are ENHRY and SYGVKD. Here the CDR3 DNA reads TGTGCCATCAGTGAGGGACAGGGGGCTTCTGGCTACACCTTC. Its protein is CAISEGQGASGYTF.

The CDR3 coding sequence is TGTGCCAGCAGTTTATCGAATGGGGGCTCGAACACTGAAGCTTTCTTT. It yields the protein CASSLSNGGSNTEAFF. The rearrangement uses TRBV27 and TRBJ1-1, with a weak D call TRBD1 (6 bases). The V end was cut by 0 bases, the J end by 1 base, with 12 bases between. The CDR3 contains 16 residues. Germline V gene data show CDR1 as MNHEY and CDR2 as SMNVEV (reference sequence).

The chain couples TRBV5-1 to TRBJ2-1; 7 bases fit TRBD2. The CDR3 extends over 17 amino acids. V dropped 0 bases and J dropped 7; count of bases not matched to a gene: 13. Germline V gene lookup returns CDR1 SGHRS and CDR2 YFSETQ. This chain's CDR3 is CASSLAPSGGRGNEQFF. For the CDR3, the DNA is TGCGCCAGCAGCTTGGCCCCTTCGGGCGGGAGAGGGAATGAGCAGTTCTTC.

This CDR3 reads CASSFPPNEQFF. As DNA, the CDR3 is TGTGCCAGCAGCTTCCCCCCAAATGAGCAGTTCTTC. The chain combines TRBV7-9 with TRBJ2-1; D call uncertain. There are 12 residues in the CDR3. Trimming stripped 3 bases from V and 7 bases from J, with 7 bases between. Germline assignment: CDR1 SEHNR and CDR2 FQNEAQ (reference sequence).

The chain joins TRBV6-5 to TRBJ2-1; 12 bases align to TRBD2. V dropped 7 bases and J dropped 6; count of bases not matched to a gene: 4. CDR1 MNHEY and CDR2 SVGAGI come from the germline V gene. The CDR3 runs to 14 residues. CDR3: CASILAGGINEQFF. DNA for the CDR3: TGTGCCAGCATCCTAGCGGGGGGGATCAATGAGCAGTTCTTC.

V gene TRBV6-2 or TRBV6-3 combines with J gene TRBJ2-2, with D maybe TRBD1 (6 bases). Germline CDR1 and CDR2: MNHEY and SVGEGT. Deletions cut 3 bases from V and 14 bases from J, with 25 bases between. This CDR3 region has 16 residues. The chain's CDR3 is CASSYSHNQDRKVLFF. The CDR3 nucleotides read TGTGCCAGCAGTTATTCTCACAACCAAGACAGGAAGGTTCTGTTTTTT.

This chain connects TRBV6-5 to TRBJ1-6; 7 nucleotides agree with TRBD1. The germline gives CDR1 MNHEY, CDR2 SVGAGI. The CDR3 consists of 13 residues. V shed 6 bases and J 8 bases; nucleotides not matched to a gene: 4. The CDR3 region has the DNA TGTGCCAGCAGGTGGCAGGGGGATTCACCCCTCCACTTT. Translating gives CASRWQGDSPLHF.

J is TRBJ1-2 and V is TRBV7-2; possible D gene TRBD1, 6 bases. Trimming cost V 5 bases and J 7 bases, with 20 bases left between them. Germline-derived CDR1 and CDR2 are SGHTA and FQGNSA. The CDR3 has 15 residues. The CDR3 protein is CASSPSGQKGVGYTF. The CDR3 coding sequence is TGTGCCAGCAGCCCATCGGGACAAAAAGGGGTTGGCTACACCTTC.

V and J are TRBV6-6 and TRBJ2-2; TRBD1 matches at 9 bases. J was trimmed by 0 bases and V by 8 bases; bases with no gene match: 1. The CDR3 covers 14 residues. The germline V gene encodes CDR1 MNHNY and CDR2 SVGAGI (reference sequence). The DNA of the CDR3 is TGTGCCAGCCGGGACAGGGCGAACACCGGGGAGCTGTTTTTT. It encodes CASRDRANTGELFF.

The rearrangement uses TRBV5-8 and TRBJ2-1, with 11 bases matching TRBD2. The CDR3 runs to 15 residues. The germline gives CDR1 SGHTS, CDR2 YDEGEE. V was pared by 6 bases and J by 7 bases, with 9 bases of the junction left unmatched. For the CDR3, the DNA is TGTGCCAGCACCCCAGAAAGACTAGCGGGAAATGAGCAGTTCTTC. Amino acids: CASTPERLAGNEQFF.

This clone has a single count. The chain combines TRBV5-1 with TRBJ2-5; TRBD2 agrees at 16 bases. The V segment lost 4 bases and the J segment 4 bases; nucleotides outside the gene matches: 10. This CDR3 has 18 residues. CDR1 SGHRS and CDR2 YFSETQ come from the germline V gene. CDR3 protein: CASSTRTGTSGGAETQYF. For the CDR3, the DNA is TGCGCCAGCAGCACCCGAACCGGGACTAGCGGGGGGGCAGAGACCCAGTACTTC.

The chain links TRBV7-9 to TRBJ1-2; D call uncertain. CDR1 and CDR2 from the germline V gene are SEHNR and FQNEAQ (reference sequence). The CDR3 consists of 13 residues. Trimming stripped 0 bases from V and 4 bases from J, with 6 bases between. DNA of the CDR3: TGTGCCAGCAGCTTAGCGCACAGCTATGGCTACACCTTC. Translation: CASSLAHSYGYTF.